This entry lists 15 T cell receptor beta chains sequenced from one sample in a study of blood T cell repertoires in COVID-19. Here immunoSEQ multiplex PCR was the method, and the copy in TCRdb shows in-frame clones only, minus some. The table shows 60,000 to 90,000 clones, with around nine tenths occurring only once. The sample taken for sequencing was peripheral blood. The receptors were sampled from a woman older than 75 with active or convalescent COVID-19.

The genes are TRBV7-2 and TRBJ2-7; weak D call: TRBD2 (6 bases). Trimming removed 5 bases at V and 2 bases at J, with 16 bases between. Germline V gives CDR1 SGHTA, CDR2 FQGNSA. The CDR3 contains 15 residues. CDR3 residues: CASSVVRDSAYEQYF. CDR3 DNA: TGTGCCAGCAGCGTCGTCCGGGACTCAGCCTACGAGCAGTACTTC.

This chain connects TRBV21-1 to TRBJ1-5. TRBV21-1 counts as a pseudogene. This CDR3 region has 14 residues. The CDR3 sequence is CASSQRGENQPQHF. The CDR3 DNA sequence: TGTGCCAGCAGCCAACGGGGAGAGAATCAGCCCCAGCATTTT.

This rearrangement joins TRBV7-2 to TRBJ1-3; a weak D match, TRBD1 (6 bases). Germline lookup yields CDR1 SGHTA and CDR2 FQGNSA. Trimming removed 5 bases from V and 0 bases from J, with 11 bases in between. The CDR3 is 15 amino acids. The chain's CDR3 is CASSATGNSGNTIYF. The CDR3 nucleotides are TGTGCCAGCAGCGCCACAGGGAACTCTGGAAACACCATATATTTT.

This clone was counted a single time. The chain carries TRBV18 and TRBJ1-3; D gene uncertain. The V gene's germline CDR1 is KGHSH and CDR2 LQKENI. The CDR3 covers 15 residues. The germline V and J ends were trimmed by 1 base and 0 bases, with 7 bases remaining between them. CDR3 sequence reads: CASSPRQDSGNTIYF. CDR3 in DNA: TGTGCCAGCTCACCACGGCAAGACTCTGGAAACACCATATATTTT.

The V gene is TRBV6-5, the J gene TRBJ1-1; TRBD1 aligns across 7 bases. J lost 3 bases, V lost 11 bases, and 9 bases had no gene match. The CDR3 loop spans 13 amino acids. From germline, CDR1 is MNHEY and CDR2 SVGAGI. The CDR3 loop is CAGQTGWDTEAFF. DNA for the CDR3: TGTGCCGGGCAGACAGGGTGGGACACTGAAGCTTTCTTT.

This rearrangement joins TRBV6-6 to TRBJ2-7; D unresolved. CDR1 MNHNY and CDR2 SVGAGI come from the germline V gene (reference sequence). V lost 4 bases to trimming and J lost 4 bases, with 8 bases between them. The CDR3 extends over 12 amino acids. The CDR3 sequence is CASSFDTYEQYF. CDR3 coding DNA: TGTGCCAGCAGTTTTGACACGTACGAGCAGTACTTC.

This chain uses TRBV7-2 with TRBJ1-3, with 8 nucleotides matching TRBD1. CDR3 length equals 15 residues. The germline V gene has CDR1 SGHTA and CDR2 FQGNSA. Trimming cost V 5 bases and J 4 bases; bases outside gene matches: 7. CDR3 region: CASSIRQGNGNTIYF. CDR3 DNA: TGTGCCAGCAGCATCAGACAGGGGAACGGAAACACCATATATTTT.

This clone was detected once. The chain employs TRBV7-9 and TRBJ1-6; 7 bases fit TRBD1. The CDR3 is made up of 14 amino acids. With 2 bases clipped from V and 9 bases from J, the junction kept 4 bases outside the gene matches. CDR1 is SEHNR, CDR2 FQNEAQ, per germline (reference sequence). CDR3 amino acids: CASSLRQGASPLHF. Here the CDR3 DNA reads TGTGCCAGCAGCTTACGACAGGGAGCTTCACCCCTCCACTTT.

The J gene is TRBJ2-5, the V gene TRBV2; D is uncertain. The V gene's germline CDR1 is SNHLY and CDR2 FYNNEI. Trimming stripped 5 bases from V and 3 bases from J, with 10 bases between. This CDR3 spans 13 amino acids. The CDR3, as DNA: TGTGCCAGCAGTTACAGATTAGAAGAGACCCAGTACTTC. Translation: CASSYRLEETQYF.

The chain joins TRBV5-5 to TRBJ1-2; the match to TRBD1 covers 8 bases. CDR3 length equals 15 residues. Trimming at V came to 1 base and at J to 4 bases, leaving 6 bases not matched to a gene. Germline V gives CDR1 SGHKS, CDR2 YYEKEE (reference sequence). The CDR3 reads CASSLSTGQVYGYTF. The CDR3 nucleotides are TGTGCCAGCAGCTTGTCTACGGGACAGGTCTATGGCTACACCTTC.

CDR3 DNA sequence: TGTGCCACCAGCAGAGATCTGGCTACAGGGGGAAATGGCTACACCTTC. Translating gives CATSRDLATGGNGYTF. The chain couples TRBV15 to TRBJ1-2; TRBD1 matches at 8 bases. The CDR3 consists of 16 residues. The ends lost 0 bases at V and 6 bases at J; junction bases unmatched: 9. Germline V gives CDR1 LNHNV, CDR2 YYDKDF (reference sequence).

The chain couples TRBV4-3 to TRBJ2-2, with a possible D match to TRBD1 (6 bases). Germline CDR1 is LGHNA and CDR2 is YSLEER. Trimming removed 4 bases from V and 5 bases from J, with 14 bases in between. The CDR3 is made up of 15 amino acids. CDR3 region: CASSRRRGETGELFF. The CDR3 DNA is TGCGCCAGCAGCCGACGCAGGGGAGAAACCGGGGAGCTGTTTTTT.

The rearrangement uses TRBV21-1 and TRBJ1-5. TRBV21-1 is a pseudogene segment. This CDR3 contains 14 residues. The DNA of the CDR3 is TGTGCCAGCCCCCTGGACTATAGCAATCAGCCCCAGCATTTT. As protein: CASPLDYSNQPQHF.

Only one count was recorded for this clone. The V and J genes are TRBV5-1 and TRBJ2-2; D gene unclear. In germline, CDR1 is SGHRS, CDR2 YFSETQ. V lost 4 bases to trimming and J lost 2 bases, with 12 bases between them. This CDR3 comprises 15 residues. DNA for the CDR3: TGCGCCAGCAGCAAAAATTCAGGCAACACCGGGGAGCTGTTTTTT. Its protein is CASSKNSGNTGELFF. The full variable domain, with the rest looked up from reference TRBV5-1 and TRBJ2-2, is KAGVTQTPRYLIKTRGQQVTLSCSPISGHRSVSWYQQTPGQGLQFLFEYFSETQRNKGNFPGRFSGRQFSNSRSEMNVSTLELGDSALYLCASSKNSGNTGELFFGEGSRLTVL.

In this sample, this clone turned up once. The CDR3 spells CASSPGIAGAGDTQYF. Written as DNA, the CDR3 is TGTGCCAGCTCACCCGGAATAGCGGGGGCCGGGGATACGCAGTATTTT. This sequence joins TRBV18 and TRBJ2-3, with 9 bases lining up with TRBD2. Germline V gene sequence: CDR1 KGHSH, CDR2 LQKENI. This CDR3 is 16 amino acids long. J was trimmed by 6 bases and V by 3 bases; bases with no gene match: 10.